The rows below give T cell receptor beta chains drawn from one sample of a study of T cell changes during pregnancy in multiple sclerosis. Some clones are missing from TCRdb's copy, which holds only in-frame ones; the method was immunoSEQ multiplex PCR. In the table there are some 85,000 clones, nearly 95% of which are singletons. The sequences come from peripheral blood, collected in the second trimester of pregnancy. These receptors all stem from a female donor with multiple sclerosis, enrolled in a pregnancy study. Both conserved end residues are part of each CDR3. Fields, in order: D gene, V gene, clone size, J gene, CDR3 DNA, CDR3 protein. A D gene is named only where the DNA matches it firmly. Clone size is shown for a subset of rows, as once, few, many or a class of expanded clone.

TRBD2	TRBV27	NA	TRBJ2-1	TGTGCCAGCAGTTCCGGACTTAGCGGGGCCTACAATGAGCAGTTCTTC	CASSSGLSGAYNEQFF
NA	TRBV7-7	NA	TRBJ2-3	TGTGCCAGCAGCCCGACAGTCACAGATACGCAGTATTTT	CASSPTVTDTQYF
NA	TRBV5-4	NA	TRBJ2-5	TGTGCCAGCAGCACCCCGACTCGCCAAGAGACCCAGTACTTC	CASSTPTRQETQYF
NA	TRBV21-1	NA	TRBJ2-3	TGTGCCAGCCCCAGGGGCAGATCCACAGATACGCAGTATTTT	CASPRGRSTDTQYF
NA	TRBV15	once	TRBJ2-7	TGTGCCACCAGCAGACACCTTAGAGACGAGCAGTACTTC	CATSRHLRDEQYF
NA	TRBV9	once	TRBJ2-5	TGTGCCAGCAGCGTAGAGGGAGTCGAAGAGACCCAGTACTTC	CASSVEGVEETQYF
NA	TRBV5-1	NA	TRBJ2-3	TGCGCCAGCAGCCATACGGGAACAGATACGCAGTATTTT	CASSHTGTDTQYF
TRBD2	TRBV7-3	NA	TRBJ2-4	TGTGCCAGCAGCCCCGGGACTAGCGGGACAGGCAAAAACATTCAGTACTTC	CASSPGTSGTGKNIQYF
TRBD1	TRBV5-5	NA	TRBJ2-7	TGTGCCAGCAGCTATGCGACAGGGGGCTACGAGCAGTACTTC	CASSYATGGYEQYF
NA	TRBV6-1	few	TRBJ1-2	TGTGCCAGCAGTGAAGGGGAGAACTATGGCTACACCTTC	CASSEGENYGYTF
NA	TRBV9	NA	TRBJ2-7	TGTGCCAGCAGCGCCGGGGAGCGGCCGTTCTACGAGCAGTACTTC	CASSAGERPFYEQYF
TRBD1	TRBV27	NA	TRBJ2-5	TGTGCCAGCAGTAGACAACGACAGGGGGCCAGAGAGACCCAGTACTTC	CASSRQRQGARETQYF
NA	TRBV27	NA	TRBJ2-3	TGTGCCAGCTTCACCAAAGGAGGGGTCCAAAGCACAGATACGCAGTATTTT	CASFTKGGVQSTDTQYF
TRBD2	TRBV28	NA	TRBJ2-7	TGTGCCAGCAGATCTTTACGGTCCAGCGGGAATTCCTACGAGCAGTACTTC	CASRSLRSSGNSYEQYF
NA	TRBV5-1	once	TRBJ2-1	TGCGCCAGCAGCGGGGAACTACAGGGTTACAATGAGCAGTTCTTC	CASSGELQGYNEQFF
TRBD2	TRBV6-1	NA	TRBJ2-7	TGTGCCAGCAGGGCTGGCGGGAGGGGTGGGGAGCAGTACTTC	CASRAGGRGGEQYF
NA	TRBV27	NA	TRBJ2-7	TGTGCCAGCAGTTTATACCAGGGAGGAAAGTACGAGCAGTACTTC	CASSLYQGGKYEQYF
NA	TRBV25-1	NA	TRBJ2-1	TGTGCCAGCAATGTAGGGGGCAATGAGCAGTTCTTC	CASNVGGNEQFF
TRBD2	TRBV2	NA	TRBJ2-7	TGTGCCAGCAAACTAGCGGTGGACTACGAGCAGTACTTC	CASKLAVDYEQYF
NA	TRBV29-1	NA	TRBJ1-2	TGCAGCGTTTCTTCCTTGGAGGGGGGCTACACCTTC	CSVSSLEGGYTF
NA	TRBV7-9	NA	TRBJ2-2	TGTGCCAGCAGCTTAGACGGGGGGGAGCTGTTTTTT	CASSLDGGELFF